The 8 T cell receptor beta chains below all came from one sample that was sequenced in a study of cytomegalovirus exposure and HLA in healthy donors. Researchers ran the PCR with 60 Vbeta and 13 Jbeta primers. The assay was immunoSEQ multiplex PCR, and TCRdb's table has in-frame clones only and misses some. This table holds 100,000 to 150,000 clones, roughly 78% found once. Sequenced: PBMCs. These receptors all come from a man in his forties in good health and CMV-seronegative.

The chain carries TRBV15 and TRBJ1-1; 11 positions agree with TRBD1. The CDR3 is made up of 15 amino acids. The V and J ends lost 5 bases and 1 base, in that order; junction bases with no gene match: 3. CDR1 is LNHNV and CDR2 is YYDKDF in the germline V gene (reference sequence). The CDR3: CATSRGTGGNTEAFF. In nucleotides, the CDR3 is TGTGCCACCAGCCGGGGGACAGGGGGGAACACTGAAGCTTTCTTT.

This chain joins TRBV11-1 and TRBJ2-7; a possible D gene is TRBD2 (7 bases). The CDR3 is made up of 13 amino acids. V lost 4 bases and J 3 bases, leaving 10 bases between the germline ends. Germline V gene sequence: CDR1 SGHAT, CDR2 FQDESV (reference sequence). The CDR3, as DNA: TGTGCCAGCAGCTGGGGGGGCAGCTACGAGCAGTACTTC. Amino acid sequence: CASSWGGSYEQYF.

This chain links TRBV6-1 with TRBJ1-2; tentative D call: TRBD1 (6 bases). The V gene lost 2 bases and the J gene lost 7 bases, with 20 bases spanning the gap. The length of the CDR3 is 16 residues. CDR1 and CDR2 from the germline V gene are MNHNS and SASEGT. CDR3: CASSESAGADRRGYTF. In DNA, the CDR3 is TGTGCCAGCAGTGAATCCGCAGGGGCGGATCGTCGTGGCTACACCTTC.

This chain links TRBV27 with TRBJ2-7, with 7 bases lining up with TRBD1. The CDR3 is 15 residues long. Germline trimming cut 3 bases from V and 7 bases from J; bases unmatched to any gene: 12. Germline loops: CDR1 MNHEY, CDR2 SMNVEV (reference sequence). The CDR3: CASSFTTTGAWEQYF. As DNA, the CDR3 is TGTGCCAGCAGTTTTACTACTACAGGGGCATGGGAGCAGTACTTC.

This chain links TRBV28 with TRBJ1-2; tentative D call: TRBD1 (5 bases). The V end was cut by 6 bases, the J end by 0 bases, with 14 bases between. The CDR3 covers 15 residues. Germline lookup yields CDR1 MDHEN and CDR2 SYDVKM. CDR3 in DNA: TGTGCCAGCAGAGCTCCGGGGGGATCTAACTATGGCTACACCTTC. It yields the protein CASRAPGGSNYGYTF.

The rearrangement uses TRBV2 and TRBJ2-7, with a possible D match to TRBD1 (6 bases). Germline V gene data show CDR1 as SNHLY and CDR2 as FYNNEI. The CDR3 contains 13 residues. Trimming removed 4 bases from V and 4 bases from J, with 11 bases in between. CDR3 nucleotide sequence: TGTGCCAGCAGTGGAGAGCAGGGGTACGAGCAGTACTTC. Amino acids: CASSGEQGYEQYF.

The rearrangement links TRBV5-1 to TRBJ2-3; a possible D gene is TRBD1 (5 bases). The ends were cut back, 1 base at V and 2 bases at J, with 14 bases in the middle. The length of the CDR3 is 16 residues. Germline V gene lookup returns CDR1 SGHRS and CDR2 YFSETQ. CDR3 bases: TGCGCCAGCAGCTTGAGTCCAGGGCACCTCACAGATACGCAGTATTTT. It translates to CASSLSPGHLTDTQYF.

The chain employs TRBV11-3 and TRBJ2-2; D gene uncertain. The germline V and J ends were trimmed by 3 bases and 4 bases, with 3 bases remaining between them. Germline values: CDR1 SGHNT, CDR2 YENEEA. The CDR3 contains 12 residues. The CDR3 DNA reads TGTGCCAGCAGCTTCATCACCGGGGAGCTGTTTTTT. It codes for CASSFITGELFF.